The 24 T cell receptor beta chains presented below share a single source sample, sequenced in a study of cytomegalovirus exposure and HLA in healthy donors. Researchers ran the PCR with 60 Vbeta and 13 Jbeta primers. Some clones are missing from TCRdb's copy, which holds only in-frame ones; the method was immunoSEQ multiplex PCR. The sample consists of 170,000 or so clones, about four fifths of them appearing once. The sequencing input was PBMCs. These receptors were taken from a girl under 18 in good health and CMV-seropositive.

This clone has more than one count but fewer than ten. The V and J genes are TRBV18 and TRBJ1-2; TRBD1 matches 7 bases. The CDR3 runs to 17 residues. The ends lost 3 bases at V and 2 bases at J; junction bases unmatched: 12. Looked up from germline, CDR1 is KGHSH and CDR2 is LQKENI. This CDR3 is CASSPQTRDSLNYGYTF. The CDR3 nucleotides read TGTGCCAGCTCACCGCAAACCCGGGACAGCTTAAACTATGGCTACACCTTC.

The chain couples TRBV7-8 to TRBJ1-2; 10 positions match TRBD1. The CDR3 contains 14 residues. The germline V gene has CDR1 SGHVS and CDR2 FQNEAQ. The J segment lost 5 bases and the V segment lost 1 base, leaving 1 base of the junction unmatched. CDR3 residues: CASSLEDRGYGYTF. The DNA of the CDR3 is TGTGCCAGCAGCTTAGAGGACAGGGGGTATGGCTACACCTTC.

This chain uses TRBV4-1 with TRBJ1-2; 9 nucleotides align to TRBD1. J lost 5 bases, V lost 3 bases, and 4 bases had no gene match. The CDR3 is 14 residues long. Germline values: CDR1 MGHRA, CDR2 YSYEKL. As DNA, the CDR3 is TGCGCCAGCAGCCAGGGACAGGGACCATATGGCTACACCTTC. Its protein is CASSQGQGPYGYTF.

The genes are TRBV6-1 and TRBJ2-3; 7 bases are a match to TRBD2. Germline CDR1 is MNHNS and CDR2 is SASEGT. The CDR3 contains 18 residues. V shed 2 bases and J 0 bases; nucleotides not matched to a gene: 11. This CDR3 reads CASSESRVRGWSTDTQYF. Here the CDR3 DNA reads TGTGCCAGCAGTGAAAGTCGGGTGCGGGGGTGGAGCACAGATACGCAGTATTTT.

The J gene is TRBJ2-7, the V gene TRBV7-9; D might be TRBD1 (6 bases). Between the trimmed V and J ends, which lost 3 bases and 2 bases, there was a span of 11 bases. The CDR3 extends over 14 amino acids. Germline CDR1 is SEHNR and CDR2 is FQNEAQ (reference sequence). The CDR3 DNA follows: TGTGCCAGCAGCTTGGGGACACCTCCCTACGAGCAGTACTTC. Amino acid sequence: CASSLGTPPYEQYF.

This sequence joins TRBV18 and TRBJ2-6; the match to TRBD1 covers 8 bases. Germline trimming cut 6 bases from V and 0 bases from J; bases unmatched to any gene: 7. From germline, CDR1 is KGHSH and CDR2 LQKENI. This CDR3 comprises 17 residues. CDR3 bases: TGTGCCAGCTCGGAACTAGGACAGGGCTCTGGGGCCAACGTCCTGACTTTC. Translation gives CASSELGQGSGANVLTF.

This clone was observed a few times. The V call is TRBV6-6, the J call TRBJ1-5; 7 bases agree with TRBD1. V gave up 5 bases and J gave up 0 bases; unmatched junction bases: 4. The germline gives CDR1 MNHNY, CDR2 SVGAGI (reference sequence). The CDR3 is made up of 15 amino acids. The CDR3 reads CASSPTGTSNQPQHF. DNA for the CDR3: TGTGCCAGCAGTCCGACAGGGACTAGCAATCAGCCCCAGCATTTT.

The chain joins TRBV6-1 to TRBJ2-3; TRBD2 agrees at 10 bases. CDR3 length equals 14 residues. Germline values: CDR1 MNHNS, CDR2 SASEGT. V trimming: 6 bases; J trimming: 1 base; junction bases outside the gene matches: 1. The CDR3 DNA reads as TGTGCCAGCAGGCTAGCGGGGGGCACAGATACGCAGTATTTT. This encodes CASRLAGGTDTQYF.

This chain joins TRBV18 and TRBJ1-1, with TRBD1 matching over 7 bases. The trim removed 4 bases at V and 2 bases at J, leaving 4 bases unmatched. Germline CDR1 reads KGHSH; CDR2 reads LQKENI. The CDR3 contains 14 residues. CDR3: CASSLRDSNTEAFF. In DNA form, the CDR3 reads TGTGCCAGCTCACTTAGGGACAGTAACACTGAAGCTTTCTTT.

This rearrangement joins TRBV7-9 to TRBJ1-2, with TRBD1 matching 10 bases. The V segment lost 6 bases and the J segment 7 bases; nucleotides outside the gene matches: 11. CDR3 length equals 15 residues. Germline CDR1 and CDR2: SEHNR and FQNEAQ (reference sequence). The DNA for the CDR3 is TGTGCCAGCAGAACCGGGACAGGGGCCTACGGTGGCTACACCTTC. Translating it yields CASRTGTGAYGGYTF.

In DNA form, the CDR3 reads TGTGCCAGCCGACTAGCGGGGATGGAGACCCAGTACTTC. As protein: CASRLAGMETQYF. This chain uses TRBV7-2 with TRBJ2-5, with 11 bases aligning to TRBD2. The V gene end was trimmed by 8 bases and the J gene end by 5 bases; junction bases not matched to a gene: 4. The CDR3 contains 13 residues. Germline lookup yields CDR1 SGHTA and CDR2 FQGNSA.

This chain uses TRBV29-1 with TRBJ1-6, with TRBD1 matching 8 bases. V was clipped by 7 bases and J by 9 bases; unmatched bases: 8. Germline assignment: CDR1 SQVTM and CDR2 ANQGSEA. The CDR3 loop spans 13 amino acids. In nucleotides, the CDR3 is TGCAGCGATCCGACAGGGGCGGGTTCACCCCTCCACTTT. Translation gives CSDPTGAGSPLHF.

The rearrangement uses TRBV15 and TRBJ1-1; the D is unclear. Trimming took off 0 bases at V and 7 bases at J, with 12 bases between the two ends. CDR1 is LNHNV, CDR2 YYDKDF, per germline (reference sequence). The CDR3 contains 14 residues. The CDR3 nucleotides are TGTGCCACCAGCAGAGATCGGCGCGGAGATGAAGCTTTCTTT. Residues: CATSRDRRGDEAFF. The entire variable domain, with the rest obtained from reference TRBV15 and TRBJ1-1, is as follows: DAMVIQNPRYQVTQFGKPVTLSCSQTLNHNVMYWYQQKSSQAPKLLFHYYDKDFNNEADTPDNFQSRRPNTSFCFLDIRSPGLGDTAMYLCATSRDRRGDEAFFGQGTRLTVV.

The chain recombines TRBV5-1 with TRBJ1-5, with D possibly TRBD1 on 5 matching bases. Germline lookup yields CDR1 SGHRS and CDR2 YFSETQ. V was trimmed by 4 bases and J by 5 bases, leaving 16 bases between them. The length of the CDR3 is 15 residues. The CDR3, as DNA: TGCGCCAGCAGCGGAGACGGGGGACCTTATCAGCCCCAGCATTTT. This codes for CASSGDGGPYQPQHF. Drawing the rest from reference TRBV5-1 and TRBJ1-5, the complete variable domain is KAGVTQTPRYLIKTRGQQVTLSCSPISGHRSVSWYQQTPGQGLQFLFEYFSETQRNKGNFPGRFSGRQFSNSRSEMNVSTLELGDSALYLCASSGDGGPYQPQHFGDGTRLSIL.

In DNA, the CDR3 is TGTGCCAGCAGTGATAAAAGGGGACAGCCCCAGCATTTT. Amino acids: CASSDKRGQPQHF. The V gene is TRBV2, the J gene TRBJ1-5, with D possibly TRBD1 on 5 matching bases. The CDR3 sequence is 13 residues long. V was clipped by 3 bases and J by 7 bases, with 10 bases between them. Germline-derived CDR1 and CDR2 are SNHLY and FYNNEI.

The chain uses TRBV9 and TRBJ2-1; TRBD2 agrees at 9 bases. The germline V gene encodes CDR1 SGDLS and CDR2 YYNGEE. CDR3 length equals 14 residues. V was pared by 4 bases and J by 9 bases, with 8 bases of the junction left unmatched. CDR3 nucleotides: TGTGCCAGCAGCCCGAGCGGGGGGCAGGGTGAGCAGTTCTTC. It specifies CASSPSGGQGEQFF.

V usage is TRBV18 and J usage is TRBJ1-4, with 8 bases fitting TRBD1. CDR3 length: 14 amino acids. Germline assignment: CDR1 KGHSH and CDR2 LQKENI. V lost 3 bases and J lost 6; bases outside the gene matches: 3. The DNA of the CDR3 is TGTGCCAGCTCACCTACAGGGGGTGATGAAAAACTGTTTTTT. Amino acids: CASSPTGGDEKLFF.

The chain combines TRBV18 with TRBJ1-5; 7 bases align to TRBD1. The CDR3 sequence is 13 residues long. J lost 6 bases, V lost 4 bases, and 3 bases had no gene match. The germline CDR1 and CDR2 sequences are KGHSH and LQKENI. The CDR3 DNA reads TGTGCCAGCTCACAACAGGGGTCTCAGCCCCAGCATTTT. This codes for CASSQQGSQPQHF. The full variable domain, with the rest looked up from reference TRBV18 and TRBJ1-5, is NAGVMQNPRHLVRRRGQEARLRCSPMKGHSHVYWYRQLPEEGLKFMVYLQKENIIDESGMPKERFSAEFPKEGPSILRIQQVVRGDSAAYFCASSQQGSQPQHFGDGTRLSIL.

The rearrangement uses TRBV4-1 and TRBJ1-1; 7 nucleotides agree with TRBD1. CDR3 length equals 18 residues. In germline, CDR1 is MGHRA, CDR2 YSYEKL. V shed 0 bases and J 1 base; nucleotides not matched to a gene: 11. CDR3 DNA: TGCGCCAGCAGCCAAGACCTAGACAGGGTGGCTCGGAACACTGAAGCTTTCTTT. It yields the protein CASSQDLDRVARNTEAFF.

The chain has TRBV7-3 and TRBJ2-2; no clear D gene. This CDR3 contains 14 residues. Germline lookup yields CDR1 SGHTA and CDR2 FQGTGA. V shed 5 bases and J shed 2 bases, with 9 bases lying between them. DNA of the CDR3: TGTGCCAGCAGCATAGACTCAAACACCGGGGAGCTGTTTTTT. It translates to CASSIDSNTGELFF.

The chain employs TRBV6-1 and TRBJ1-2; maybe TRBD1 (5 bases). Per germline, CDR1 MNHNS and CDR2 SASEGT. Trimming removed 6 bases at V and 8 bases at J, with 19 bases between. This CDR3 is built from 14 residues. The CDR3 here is CASSYIDSRKGYTF. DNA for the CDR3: TGTGCCAGCAGCTATATTGACAGTCGAAAGGGCTACACCTTC.

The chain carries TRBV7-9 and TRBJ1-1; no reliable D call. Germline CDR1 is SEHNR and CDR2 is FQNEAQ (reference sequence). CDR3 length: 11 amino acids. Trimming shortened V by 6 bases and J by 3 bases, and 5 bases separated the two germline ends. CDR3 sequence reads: CASSQDTEAFF. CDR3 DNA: TGTGCCAGCAGTCAGGACACTGAAGCTTTCTTT.

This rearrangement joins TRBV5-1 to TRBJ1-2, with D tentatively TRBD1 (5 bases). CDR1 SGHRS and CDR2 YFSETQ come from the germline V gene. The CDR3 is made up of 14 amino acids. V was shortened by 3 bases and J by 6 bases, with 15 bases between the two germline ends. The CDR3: CASSSGSGVNGYTF. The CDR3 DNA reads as TGCGCCAGCAGCTCGGGTTCGGGGGTAAATGGCTACACCTTC.

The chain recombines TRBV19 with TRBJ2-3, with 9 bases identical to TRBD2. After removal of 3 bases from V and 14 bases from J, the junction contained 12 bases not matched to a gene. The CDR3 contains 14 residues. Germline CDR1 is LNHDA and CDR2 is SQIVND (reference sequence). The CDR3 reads CASSIRSNSGGLYF. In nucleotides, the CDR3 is TGTGCCAGTAGTATTAGGTCTAATAGCGGGGGCCTGTATTTT.